This T cell receptor beta chain comes out of a study of shared clonotypes between healthy human individuals. Study findings and constraints: Blood was the only sampled material, and tissue repertoires likely differ. Sharing across a few donors was seen in roughly 5.2% of naive CD4 clonotypes.

The ends lost 6 bases at V and 7 bases at J; junction bases unmatched: 5. The CDR3 has 12 amino acids. Germline loops: CDR1 MNHEY, CDR2 SMNVEV (reference sequence). Profiling relied on immunoSEQ multiplex PCR, and the TCRdb table lists in-frame clones only, not all of them. Among approximately 110,000 clones listed, approximately 70% were seen once. Of note for this clone: The target antigen is unknown.

V is TRBV27 and J is TRBJ1-1; 7 bases map to TRBD1. The sequence was collected from a woman in her thirties in good health. Sequenced input: memory CD8+ T cells sorted from blood. Subset reported: CD45RO+ cells pooled with CCR7-negative TemRA cells. CDR3 residues: CASSPGGGEAFF. The CDR3, as DNA: TGTGCCAGCAGCCCAGGGGGTGGTGAAGCTTTCTTT.